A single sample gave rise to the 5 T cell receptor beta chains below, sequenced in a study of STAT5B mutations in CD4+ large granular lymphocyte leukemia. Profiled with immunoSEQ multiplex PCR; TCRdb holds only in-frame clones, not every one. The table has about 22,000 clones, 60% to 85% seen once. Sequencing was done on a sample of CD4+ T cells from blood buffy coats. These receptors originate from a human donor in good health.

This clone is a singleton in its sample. CDR3 residues: CASSLVRPAGGGNTEAFF. The CDR3 DNA sequence: TGTGCCAGCAGCTTAGTAAGGCCGGCAGGGGGCGGGAACACTGAAGCTTTCTTT. This chain links TRBV11-2 with TRBJ1-1, with 8 positions matching TRBD1. Germline values: CDR1 SGHAT, CDR2 FQNNGV. The CDR3 runs 18 residues. Unmatched junction bases numbered 11, after V lost 1 base and J lost 1 base.

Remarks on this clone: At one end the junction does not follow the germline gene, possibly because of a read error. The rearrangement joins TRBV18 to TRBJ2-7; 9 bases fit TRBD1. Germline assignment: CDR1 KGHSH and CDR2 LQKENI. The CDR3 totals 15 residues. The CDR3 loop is CASSALPIRDRETNF. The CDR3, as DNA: TGTGCCAGCTCAGCTCTGCCAATCCGGGACAGGGAAACTAATTTC.

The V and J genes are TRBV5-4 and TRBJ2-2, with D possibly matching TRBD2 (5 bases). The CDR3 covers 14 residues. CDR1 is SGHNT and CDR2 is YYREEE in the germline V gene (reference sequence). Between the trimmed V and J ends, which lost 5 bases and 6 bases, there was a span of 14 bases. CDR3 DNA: TGTGCCAGCAGATCGGGGAGAAAACCCGGGGAGCTGTTTTTT. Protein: CASRSGRKPGELFF.

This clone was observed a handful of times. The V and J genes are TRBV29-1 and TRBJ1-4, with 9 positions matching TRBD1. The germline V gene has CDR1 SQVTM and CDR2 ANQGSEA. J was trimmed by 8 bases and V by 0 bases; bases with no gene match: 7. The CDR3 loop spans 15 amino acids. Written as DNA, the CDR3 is TGCAGCGTTGAAGATACAGGGGGCGCAGAGGAAAAACTGTTTTTT. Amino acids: CSVEDTGGAEEKLFF. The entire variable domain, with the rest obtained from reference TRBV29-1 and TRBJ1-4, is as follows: SAVISQKPSRDICQRGTSLTIQCQVDSQVTMMFWYRQQPGQSLTLIATANQGSEATYESGFVIDKFPISRPNLTFSTLTVSNMSPEDSSIYLCSVEDTGGAEEKLFFGSGTQLSVL.

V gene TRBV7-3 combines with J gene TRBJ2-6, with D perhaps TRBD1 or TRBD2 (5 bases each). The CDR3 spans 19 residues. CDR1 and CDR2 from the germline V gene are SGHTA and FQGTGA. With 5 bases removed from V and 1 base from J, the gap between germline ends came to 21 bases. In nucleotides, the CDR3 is TGTGCCAGCAGCGGACGGGCTTTTGGTTGGGGGTCTGGGGCCAACGTCCTGACTTTC. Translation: CASSGRAFGWGSGANVLTF. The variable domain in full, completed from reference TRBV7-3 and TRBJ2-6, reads GAGVSQTPSNKVTEKGKYVELRCDPISGHTALYWYRQSLGQGPEFLIYFQGTGAADDSGLPNDRFFAVRPEGSVSTLKIQRTERGDSAVYLCASSGRAFGWGSGANVLTFGAGSRLTVL.